This passage covers 21 T cell receptor beta chains from one sample sequenced in a study of chemoradiotherapy in HPV16-positive cancers. The data were produced by immunoSEQ multiplex PCR, yet TCRdb's version contains in-frame clones alone and is incomplete. In the table there are tens of thousands of clones, roughly 94% of which are singletons. The sample was collected from a patient who underwent chemoradiotherapy. The receptors originated from a human donor with HPV-associated anogenital cancer.

The chain has TRBV16 and TRBJ2-7, with TRBD1 matching over 7 bases. V shed 0 bases, J shed 3 bases, and the junction held 8 bases outside the gene matches. This CDR3 contains 16 residues. Germline lookup yields CDR1 KGHSY and CDR2 FQNENV. DNA of the CDR3: TGTGCCAGCAGCCAATCGGGTAAACAGGGGTTCTACGAGCAGTACTTC. Protein product: CASSQSGKQGFYEQYF.

This chain uses TRBV5-1 with TRBJ1-5; perhaps TRBD1 as D (5 bases). Germline assignment: CDR1 SGHRS and CDR2 YFSETQ. The CDR3 is made up of 15 amino acids. The V and J ends lost 0 bases and 0 bases respectively, with 7 bases between them. The CDR3 nucleotides read TGCGCCAGCAGCTTGGGGCAGGGTAGCAATCAGCCCCAGCATTTT. Its translation: CASSLGQGSNQPQHF.

The chain uses TRBV7-9 and TRBJ1-1; possibly TRBD1 for D (6 bases). The germline CDR1 and CDR2 sequences are SEHNR and FQNEAQ (reference sequence). The CDR3 loop spans 13 amino acids. Trimming took 7 bases from V and 3 from J, leaving 12 bases between them. The CDR3 sequence is CASTIGGDTEAFF. CDR3 DNA sequence: TGTGCCAGCACCATAGGGGGGGACACTGAAGCTTTCTTT.

This clone was seen only once. The CDR3 loop is CASSVDYRPTGGTEQYF. DNA for the CDR3: TGTGCCAGCAGCGTAGATTACCGACCAACAGGGGGCACAGAGCAGTACTTC. The V call is TRBV9, the J call TRBJ2-7; 9 bases line up with TRBD1. The V and J ends lost 0 bases and 7 bases, in that order; junction bases with no gene match: 14. The CDR3 runs 17 residues. Germline loops: CDR1 SGDLS, CDR2 YYNGEE.

This rearrangement joins TRBV10-3 to TRBJ2-7; 7 positions agree with TRBD2. In germline, CDR1 is ENHRY, CDR2 SYGVKD. The CDR3 runs to 17 residues. J was trimmed by 4 bases and V by 2 bases; bases with no gene match: 14. CDR3 protein: CAISETGGRDPFYEQYF. The CDR3 DNA follows: TGTGCCATCAGTGAGACCGGGGGGAGGGATCCGTTTTACGAGCAGTACTTC.

The rearrangement uses TRBV11-3 and TRBJ2-2; D remains unclear. The CDR3 runs to 15 residues. Germline lookup yields CDR1 SGHNT and CDR2 YENEEA. V shed 2 bases and J shed 0 bases, with 7 bases lying between them. The CDR3 loop reads CASSLSAANTGELFF. The CDR3 nucleotides are TGTGCCAGCAGCTTATCGGCAGCGAACACCGGGGAGCTGTTTTTT.

The rearrangement joins TRBV5-1 to TRBJ2-2, with D perhaps matching TRBD2 (5 bases). Germline-derived CDR1 and CDR2 are SGHRS and YFSETQ. V shed 1 base and J shed 2 bases, with 9 bases lying between them. This CDR3 contains 15 residues. CDR3 region: CASSLSRTNTGELFF. The DNA of the CDR3 is TGCGCCAGCAGCTTGTCCCGGACTAACACCGGGGAGCTGTTTTTT.

The rearrangement links TRBV6-5 to TRBJ2-1, with 11 bases lining up with TRBD2. This CDR3 spans 16 amino acids. Germline values: CDR1 MNHEY, CDR2 SVGAGI. V trimming: 2 bases; J trimming: 10 bases; junction bases outside the gene matches: 10. CDR3 region: CASSYKRTSGSSEQFF. As DNA, the CDR3 is TGTGCCAGCAGTTACAAAAGGACTAGCGGGTCGTCAGAGCAGTTCTTC.

This chain uses TRBV7-2 with TRBJ1-3; 7 bases are shared with TRBD1. The CDR3 loop spans 15 amino acids. V was pared by 4 bases and J by 0 bases, with 3 bases of the junction left unmatched. From germline, CDR1 is SGHTA and CDR2 FQGNSA. The CDR3 DNA sequence: TGTGCCAGCAGCTCGGACAGGCGCTCTGGAAACACCATATATTTT. Translating it yields CASSSDRRSGNTIYF.

This sequence joins TRBV20-1 and TRBJ2-7; D is undetermined. The CDR3 is 11 residues long. Germline V gene data show CDR1 as DFQATT and CDR2 as SNEGSKA (reference sequence). Trimming removed 2 bases at V and 6 bases at J, with 8 bases between. Written as DNA, the CDR3 is TGCAGTGCTAGACCTTACATCGAGCAGTACTTC. It codes for CSARPYIEQYF.

The chain is built from TRBV7-2 and TRBJ1-5, with 7 nucleotides matching TRBD1. The trim removed 0 bases at V and 0 bases at J, leaving 14 bases unmatched. Germline V gene sequence: CDR1 SGHTA, CDR2 FQGNSA. CDR3 size: 20 residues. Here the CDR3 DNA reads TGTGCCAGCAGCTTAGCGGGAACGGGGACAGATCCCCGTAGCAATCAGCCCCAGCATTTT. Its protein product is CASSLAGTGTDPRSNQPQHF. The whole variable domain, remainder taken from reference TRBV7-2 and TRBJ1-5, is GAGVSQSPSNKVTEKGKDVELRCDPISGHTALYWYRQSLGQGLEFLIYFQGNSAPDKSGLPSDRFSAERTGGSVSTLTIQRTQQEDSAVYLCASSLAGTGTDPRSNQPQHFGDGTRLSIL.

The chain has TRBV4-1 and TRBJ2-1; 8 bases agree with TRBD2. The CDR3 covers 15 residues. Germline V lookup: CDR1 MGHRA, CDR2 YSYEKL. J gave up 6 bases and V 4 bases, and 8 bases lay outside the gene matches. The CDR3 here is CASSRRTSRGNEQFF. The CDR3 bases are TGCGCCAGCAGCCGTAGGACTAGCCGCGGCAATGAGCAGTTCTTC.

This clone was seen a single time. V gene TRBV5-4 combines with J gene TRBJ1-1; D may be TRBD1 (5 bases). The CDR3 sequence is 13 residues long. Trimming left V 2 bases short and J 1 base short, with 6 bases between. CDR1 is SGHNT, CDR2 YYREEE, per germline (reference sequence). This CDR3 is CASSFDRNTEAFF. CDR3 nucleotides: TGTGCCAGCAGCTTTGACAGGAACACTGAAGCTTTCTTT.

The table lists this clone with a count of one. J is TRBJ1-2 and V is TRBV7-2, with D maybe TRBD1 (5 bases). The CDR3 loop spans 16 amino acids. Germline CDR1 reads SGHTA; CDR2 reads FQGNSA. The V end was cut by 1 base, the J end by 0 bases, with 12 bases between. CDR3 coding DNA: TGTGCCAGCAGCTTAGTGGGGCCGGCAGCTAACTATGGCTACACCTTC. Its translation: CASSLVGPAANYGYTF.

This clone was observed once. The V gene is TRBV2, the J gene TRBJ2-1; D possibly uses TRBD1 or TRBD2 (5 bases each). Germline-derived CDR1 and CDR2 are SNHLY and FYNNEI. Trimming took off 6 bases at V and 5 bases at J, with 14 bases between the two ends. The length of the CDR3 is 14 residues. CDR3 sequence reads: CASRHPGTNNEQFF. In nucleotides, the CDR3 is TGTGCCAGCAGGCACCCGGGGACCAACAATGAGCAGTTCTTC. The whole variable domain, filled in from reference TRBV2 and TRBJ2-1, reads EPEVTQTPSHQVTQMGQEVILRCVPISNHLYFYWYRQILGQKVEFLVSFYNNEISEKSEIFDDQFSVERPDGSNFTLKIRSTKLEDSAMYFCASRHPGTNNEQFFGPGTRLTVL.

The chain recombines TRBV5-1 with TRBJ1-5; D is unresolved. The CDR3 runs 13 residues. Germline V gene sequence: CDR1 SGHRS, CDR2 YFSETQ. V was pared by 4 bases and J by 3 bases, with 8 bases between. The CDR3 sequence: CASSLDFNQPQHF. The CDR3 bases are TGCGCCAGCAGCCTAGACTTCAATCAGCCCCAGCATTTT.

This chain's CDR3 is CASSLLPLPGLAGNTGELFF. In DNA form, the CDR3 reads TGCGCCAGCAGCTTGTTACCCCTACCGGGACTAGCGGGAAACACCGGGGAGCTGTTTTTT. The rearrangement links TRBV5-1 to TRBJ2-2; 13 nucleotides align to TRBD2. The V segment lost 1 base and the J segment 2 bases; nucleotides outside the gene matches: 11. CDR1 and CDR2 (germline): SGHRS, YFSETQ. The CDR3 has 20 residues.

The genes are TRBV10-1 and TRBJ1-3; the D is unclear. CDR1 and CDR2 (germline): WNHNN, SYGVQD (reference sequence). CDR3 size: 16 residues. V was trimmed by 5 bases and J by 0 bases, leaving 14 bases between them. The CDR3 reads CASSKDLPGSGNTIYF. Here the CDR3 DNA reads TGCGCCAGCAGTAAGGACCTTCCCGGCTCTGGAAACACCATATATTTT.

The CDR3 is CASSLRGTGTDTQYF. The CDR3, as DNA: TGTGCCAGCAGCCTACGGGGGACAGGGACAGATACGCAGTATTTT. V is TRBV7-9 and J is TRBJ2-3; TRBD1 agrees at 9 bases. The ends lost 5 bases at V and 3 bases at J; junction bases unmatched: 6. The CDR3 length is 15 residues. Germline V lookup: CDR1 SEHNR, CDR2 FQNEAQ (reference sequence).

The chain links TRBV2 to TRBJ1-1; D gene ambiguous. CDR1 is SNHLY, CDR2 FYNNEI, per germline. The CDR3 runs 13 residues. Trimming removed 5 bases from V and 0 bases from J, with 7 bases in between. CDR3: CASSKGLNTEAFF. The CDR3 bases are TGTGCCAGCAGTAAGGGTCTGAACACTGAAGCTTTCTTT.

The chain links TRBV18 to TRBJ2-2; tentatively, D is TRBD1 (5 bases). In germline, CDR1 is KGHSH, CDR2 LQKENI. The CDR3 loop spans 14 amino acids. Trimming took 7 bases from V and 1 from J, leaving 10 bases between them. DNA for the CDR3: TGTGCCAGCTTACCCACAGGGAACACCGGGGAGCTGTTTTTT. The encoded protein is CASLPTGNTGELFF. The full variable domain, in which reference TRBV18 and TRBJ2-2 provide the parts outside the CDR3, is NAGVMQNPRHLVRRRGQEARLRCSPMKGHSHVYWYRQLPEEGLKFMVYLQKENIIDESGMPKERFSAEFPKEGPSILRIQQVVRGDSAAYFCASLPTGNTGELFFGEGSRLTVL.